The present T cell receptor beta chain was sequenced within a study of blood T cell repertoires in COVID-19. Libraries were prepared by immunoSEQ multiplex PCR; TCRdb keeps only in-frame clonotypes and omits some of them. The data contain 180,000 or so clones, over 70% of them singletons. Germline assignment: CDR1 SGHVS and CDR2 FQNEAQ. V trimming: 5 bases; J trimming: 9 bases; junction bases outside the gene matches: 12. The CDR3 covers 16 residues. Material: PBMCs or T cells enriched from blood (not recorded which). The chain combines TRBV7-8 with TRBJ2-1, with 11 bases fitting TRBD2. The sequence came from a man between 60 and 75 years old who had been exposed to COVID-19. The CDR3 reads CASSPLTSGSGGEQFF. DNA for the CDR3: TGTGCCAGCAGCCCCCTCACTAGCGGGAGTGGGGGTGAGCAGTTCTTC.